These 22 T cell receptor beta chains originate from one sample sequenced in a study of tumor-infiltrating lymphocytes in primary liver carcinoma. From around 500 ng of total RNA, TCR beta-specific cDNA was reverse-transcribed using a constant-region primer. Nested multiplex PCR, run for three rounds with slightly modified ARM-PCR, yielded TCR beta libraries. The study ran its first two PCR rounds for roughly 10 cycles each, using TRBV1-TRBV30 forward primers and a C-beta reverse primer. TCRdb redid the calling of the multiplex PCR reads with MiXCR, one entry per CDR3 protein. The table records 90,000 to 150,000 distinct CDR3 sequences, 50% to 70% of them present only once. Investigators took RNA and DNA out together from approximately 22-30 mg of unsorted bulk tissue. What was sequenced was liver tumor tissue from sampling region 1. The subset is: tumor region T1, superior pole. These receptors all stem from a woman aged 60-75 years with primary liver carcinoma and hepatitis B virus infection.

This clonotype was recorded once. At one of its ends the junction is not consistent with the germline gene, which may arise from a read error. The CDR3 coding sequence is TGTGCCAGCAGCTTTGACTCAGCATTGCAATGTTTT. Its protein is CASSFDSALQCF. The rearrangement joins TRBV11-2 to TRBJ2-3; D is undetermined. The CDR3 consists of 12 residues. Per the germline V gene, CDR1 is SGHAT and CDR2 is FQNNGV. The whole variable domain, filled in from reference TRBV11-2 and TRBJ2-3, reads EAGVAQSPRYKIIEKRQSVAFWCNPISGHATLYWYQQILGQGPKLLIQFQNNGVVDDSQLPKDRFSAERLKGVDSTLKIQPAKLEDSAVYLCASSFDSALQCFGPGTRLTVL.

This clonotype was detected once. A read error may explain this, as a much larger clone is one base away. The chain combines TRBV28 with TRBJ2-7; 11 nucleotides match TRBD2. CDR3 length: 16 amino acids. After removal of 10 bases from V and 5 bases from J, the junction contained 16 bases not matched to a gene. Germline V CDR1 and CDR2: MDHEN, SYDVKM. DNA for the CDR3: TGTGCCACCGGGGGTACGGAACTAGCGGGAGTAAACGAGCAGTACTTC. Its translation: CATGGTELAGVNEQYF.

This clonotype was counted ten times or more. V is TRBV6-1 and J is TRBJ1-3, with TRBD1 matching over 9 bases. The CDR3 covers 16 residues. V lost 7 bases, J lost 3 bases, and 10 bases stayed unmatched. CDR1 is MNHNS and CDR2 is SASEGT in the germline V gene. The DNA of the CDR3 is TGTGCCAGCACCCGTCCCGGGACAGGGAATGGAAACACCATATATTTT. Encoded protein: CASTRPGTGNGNTIYF.

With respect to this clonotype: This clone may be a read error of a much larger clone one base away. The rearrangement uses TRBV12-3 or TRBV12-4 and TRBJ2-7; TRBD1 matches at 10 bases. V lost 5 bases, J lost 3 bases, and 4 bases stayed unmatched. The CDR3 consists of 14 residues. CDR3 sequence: CASSGDRGFYEQYF. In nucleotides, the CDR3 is TGTGCCAGCAGTGGGGACAGGGGTTTCTACGAGCAGTACTTC.

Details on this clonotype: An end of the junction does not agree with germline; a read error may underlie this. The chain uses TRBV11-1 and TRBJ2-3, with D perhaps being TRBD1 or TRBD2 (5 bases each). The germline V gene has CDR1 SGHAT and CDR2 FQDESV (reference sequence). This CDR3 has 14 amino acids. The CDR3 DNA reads TGCGCCATCAGTTTAGACTGGGGGTCAGATACGCAGTATTTT. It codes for CAISLDWGSDTQYF.

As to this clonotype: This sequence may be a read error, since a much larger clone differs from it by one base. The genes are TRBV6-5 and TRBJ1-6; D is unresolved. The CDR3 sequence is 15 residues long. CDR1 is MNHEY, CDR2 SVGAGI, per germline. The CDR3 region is CASSYSFGRNSSLHF. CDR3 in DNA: TGTGCCAGCAGTTACTCGTTCGGGCGGAATTCATCCCTCCACTTT.

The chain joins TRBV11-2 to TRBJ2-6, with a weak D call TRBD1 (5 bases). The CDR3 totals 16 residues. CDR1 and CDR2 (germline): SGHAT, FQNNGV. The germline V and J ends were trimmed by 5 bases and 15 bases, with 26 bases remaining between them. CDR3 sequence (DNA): TGTGCCAGCAGCCCGCGAACATACTCTGGGGCCAAGGACCTGACTTTC. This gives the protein CASSPRTYSGAKDLTF.

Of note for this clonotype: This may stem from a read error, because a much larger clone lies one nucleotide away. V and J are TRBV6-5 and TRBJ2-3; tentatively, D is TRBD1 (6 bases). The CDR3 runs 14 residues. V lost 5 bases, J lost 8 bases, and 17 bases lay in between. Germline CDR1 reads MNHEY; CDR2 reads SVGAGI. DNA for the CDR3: TGTGCCAGCAGTCCGGGCAGGGGAGTAGGTACGCAGTATTTT. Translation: CASSPGRGVGTQYF.

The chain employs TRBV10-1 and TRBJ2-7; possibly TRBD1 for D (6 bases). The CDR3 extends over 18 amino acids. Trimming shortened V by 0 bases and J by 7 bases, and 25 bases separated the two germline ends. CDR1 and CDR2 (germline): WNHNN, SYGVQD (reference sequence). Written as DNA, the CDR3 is TGCGCCAGCAGTGAGTCTGGGGTCGGACAGAGGAAGTCGAATGAGCAGTACTTC. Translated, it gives CASSESGVGQRKSNEQYF.

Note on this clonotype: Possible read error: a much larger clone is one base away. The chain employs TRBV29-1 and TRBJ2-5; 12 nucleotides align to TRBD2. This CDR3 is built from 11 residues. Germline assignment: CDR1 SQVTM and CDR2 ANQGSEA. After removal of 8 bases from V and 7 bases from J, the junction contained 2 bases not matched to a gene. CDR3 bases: TGCAGCATGACTAGCGGGGGGACCCAGTACTTC. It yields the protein CSMTSGGTQYF.

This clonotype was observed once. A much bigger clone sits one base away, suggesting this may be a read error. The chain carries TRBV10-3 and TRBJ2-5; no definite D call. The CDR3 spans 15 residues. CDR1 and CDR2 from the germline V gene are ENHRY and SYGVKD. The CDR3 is CAISDPLYNQETRYF. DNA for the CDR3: TGTGCCATCAGTGACCCGCTATATAATCAAGAGACCCGGTACTTC.

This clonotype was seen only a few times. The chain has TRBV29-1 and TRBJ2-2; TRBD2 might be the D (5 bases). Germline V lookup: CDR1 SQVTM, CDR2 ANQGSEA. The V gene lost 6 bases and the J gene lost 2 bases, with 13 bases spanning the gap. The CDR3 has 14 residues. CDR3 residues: CSVPQEANTGELFF. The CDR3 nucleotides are TGCAGCGTCCCGCAGGAGGCCAACACCGGGGAGCTGTTTTTT.

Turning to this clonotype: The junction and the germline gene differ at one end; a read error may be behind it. This chain's CDR3 is CDSSPGIGELHF. For the CDR3, the DNA is TGTGACAGCAGCCCCGGGATAGGGGAGCTCCACTTT. The chain employs TRBV11-2 and TRBJ1-6; D possibly corresponds to TRBD1 (5 bases). Germline V CDR1 and CDR2: SGHAT, FQNNGV. This CDR3 region has 12 residues.

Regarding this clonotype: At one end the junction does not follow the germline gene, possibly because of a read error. In DNA, the CDR3 is TGCGCCTGCGAACGACCGGCAGGTGAAGCTTTCTTT. Encoded protein: CACERPAGEAFF. The V call is TRBV6-6, the J call TRBJ1-1; no clear D. The CDR3 totals 12 residues. Germline assignment: CDR1 MNHNY and CDR2 SVGAGI (reference sequence).

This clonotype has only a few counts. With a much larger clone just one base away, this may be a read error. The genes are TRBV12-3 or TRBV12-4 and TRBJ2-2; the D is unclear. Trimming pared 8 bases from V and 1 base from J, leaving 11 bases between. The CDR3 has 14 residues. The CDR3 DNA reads TGTGCCAGCCGCGAGAGATTGAACACCGGGGAGCTGTTTTTT. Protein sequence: CASRERLNTGELFF.

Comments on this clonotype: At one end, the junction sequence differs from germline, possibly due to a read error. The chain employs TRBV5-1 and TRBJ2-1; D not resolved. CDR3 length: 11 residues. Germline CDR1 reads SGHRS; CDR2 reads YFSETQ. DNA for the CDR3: TGCGCCAGCAGCTTGGGAGCCATACAGTTATTC. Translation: CASSLGAIQLF.

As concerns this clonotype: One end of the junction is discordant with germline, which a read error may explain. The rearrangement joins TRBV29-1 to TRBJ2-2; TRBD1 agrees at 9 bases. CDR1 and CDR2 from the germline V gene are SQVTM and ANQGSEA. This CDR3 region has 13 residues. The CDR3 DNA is TGCAGCGGGAAACAGGGGGCGTACGGGGAGCTGTTTTTC. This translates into CSGKQGAYGELFF.

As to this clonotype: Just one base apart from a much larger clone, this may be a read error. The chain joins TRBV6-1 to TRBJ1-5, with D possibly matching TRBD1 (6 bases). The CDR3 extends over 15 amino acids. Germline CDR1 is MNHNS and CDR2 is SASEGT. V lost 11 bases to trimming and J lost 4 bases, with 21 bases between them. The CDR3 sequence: CAGTPVGGFNQPQHF. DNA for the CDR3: TGTGCCGGCACCCCGGTAGGGGGTTTTAATCAGCCCCAGCATTTT.

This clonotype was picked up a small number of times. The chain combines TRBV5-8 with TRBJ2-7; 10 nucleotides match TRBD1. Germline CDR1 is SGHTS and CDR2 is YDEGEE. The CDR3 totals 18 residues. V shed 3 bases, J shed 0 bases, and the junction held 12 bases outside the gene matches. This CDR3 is CASSSDRDRGISSYEQYF. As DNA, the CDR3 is TGTGCCAGCAGCTCGGACCGGGACAGGGGAATCAGCTCCTACGAGCAGTACTTC.

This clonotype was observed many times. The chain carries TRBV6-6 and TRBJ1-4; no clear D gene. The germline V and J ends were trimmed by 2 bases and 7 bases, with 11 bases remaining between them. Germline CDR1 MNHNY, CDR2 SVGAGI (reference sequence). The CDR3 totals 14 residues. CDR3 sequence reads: CASSYGPSGEKLFF. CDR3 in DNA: TGTGCCAGCAGTTACGGCCCGTCGGGTGAAAAACTGTTTTTT.

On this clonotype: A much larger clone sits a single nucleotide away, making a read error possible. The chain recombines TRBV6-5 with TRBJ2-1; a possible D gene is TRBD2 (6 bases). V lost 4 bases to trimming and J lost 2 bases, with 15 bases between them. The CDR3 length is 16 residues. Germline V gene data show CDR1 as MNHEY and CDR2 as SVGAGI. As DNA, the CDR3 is TGTGCCAGCAGTTTCCGACTAGGGAGCCCCTACAATGAGCAGTTCTTC. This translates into CASSFRLGSPYNEQFF.

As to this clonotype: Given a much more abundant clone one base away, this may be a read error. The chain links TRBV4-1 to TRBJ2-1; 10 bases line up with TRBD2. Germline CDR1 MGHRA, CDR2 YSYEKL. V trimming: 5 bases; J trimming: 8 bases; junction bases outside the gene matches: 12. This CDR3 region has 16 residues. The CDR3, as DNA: TGCGCCAGCAGCTCCCTAGCGGGAGCTGTGGACGATGAGCAGTTCTTC. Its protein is CASSSLAGAVDDEQFF.